This is a list of T cell receptor beta chains from one sample in a study of regulatory dendritic cells for organ transplantation. The data were produced by immunoSEQ multiplex PCR, yet TCRdb's version contains in-frame clones alone and is incomplete. The data hold tens of thousands of clones, with 90% to 95% observed a single time. The sample taken for sequencing was naive CD8+ T cells from blood. The receptors stem from a human donor in good health. Both conserved end residues are part of each CDR3. D genes are given only for firm matches. Some rows mark clone size as missing; the rest say once, few, many or name a class of expanded clone.

clone_size: NA; j_call: TRBJ1-5; d_call: NA; v_call: TRBV6-6; cdr3_aa: CASSAERTVNQPQHF; cdr3_nt: TGTGCCAGCAGTGCTGAACGGACAGTGAATCAGCCCCAGCATTTT
clone_size: once; j_call: TRBJ2-7; d_call: TRBD1; v_call: TRBV27; cdr3_aa: CASSLLRGPRGTSAEQYF; cdr3_nt: TGTGCCAGCAGTTTATTGAGGGGGCCCCGGGGTACCTCTGCCGAGCAGTACTTC
clone_size: NA; j_call: TRBJ1-2; d_call: NA; v_call: TRBV4-2; cdr3_aa: CASSDLDPSNYGYTF; cdr3_nt: TGTGCCAGCAGCGACCTAGACCCCTCTAACTATGGCTACACCTTC
clone_size: NA; j_call: TRBJ2-1; d_call: TRBD2; v_call: TRBV25-1; cdr3_aa: CASSDGLGTYNEQFF; cdr3_nt: TGTGCCAGCAGTGATGGACTAGGTACATACAATGAGCAGTTCTTC
clone_size: NA; j_call: TRBJ2-5; d_call: NA; v_call: TRBV28; cdr3_aa: CASTPGNSFETQYF; cdr3_nt: TGTGCCAGCACCCCCGGGAACTCTTTCGAGACCCAGTACTTC
clone_size: NA; j_call: TRBJ1-1; d_call: NA; v_call: TRBV11-2; cdr3_aa: CASRGHPDLSTEAFF; cdr3_nt: TGTGCCAGCAGAGGCCACCCAGATCTGAGCACTGAAGCTTTCTTT
clone_size: NA; j_call: TRBJ2-2; d_call: NA; v_call: TRBV9; cdr3_aa: CASSVGHTNTGELFF; cdr3_nt: TGTGCCAGCAGCGTAGGACACACGAACACCGGGGAGCTGTTTTTT
clone_size: NA; j_call: TRBJ2-3; d_call: TRBD2; v_call: TRBV4-1; cdr3_aa: CASSWASGSSDTQYF; cdr3_nt: TGCGCCAGCAGCTGGGCTAGCGGGAGTTCAGATACGCAGTATTTT
clone_size: NA; j_call: TRBJ2-2; d_call: NA; v_call: TRBV5-6; cdr3_aa: CASSWTQTGNTGELFF; cdr3_nt: TGTGCCAGCAGCTGGACCCAGACAGGGAACACCGGGGAGCTGTTTTTT
clone_size: few; j_call: TRBJ2-7; d_call: NA; v_call: TRBV19; cdr3_aa: CASSSTGTPSYEQYF; cdr3_nt: TGTGCCAGTAGTTCAACCGGGACTCCCTCCTACGAGCAGTACTTC
clone_size: NA; j_call: TRBJ2-7; d_call: NA; v_call: TRBV9; cdr3_aa: CASSETSSYEQYF; cdr3_nt: TGTGCCAGCAGCGAGACTAGCTCCTACGAGCAGTACTTC
clone_size: NA; j_call: TRBJ2-7; d_call: NA; v_call: TRBV7-9; cdr3_aa: CASSTGGDEQYF; cdr3_nt: TGTGCCAGCAGCACAGGGGGGGACGAGCAGTACTTC
clone_size: NA; j_call: TRBJ2-7; d_call: TRBD1; v_call: TRBV2; cdr3_aa: CASSPDRVSSYEQYF; cdr3_nt: TGTGCCAGCAGCCCCGACAGGGTGAGCTCCTACGAGCAGTACTTC
clone_size: NA; j_call: TRBJ2-3; d_call: TRBD2; v_call: TRBV9; cdr3_aa: CASSVEASGSTDTQYF; cdr3_nt: TGTGCCAGCAGCGTAGAGGCTAGCGGGAGTACAGATACGCAGTATTTT
clone_size: NA; j_call: TRBJ1-1; d_call: NA; v_call: TRBV7-9; cdr3_aa: CASSPWGNFYEAFF; cdr3_nt: TGTGCCAGCAGCCCCTGGGGTAACTTCTACGAAGCTTTCTTT
clone_size: NA; j_call: TRBJ1-5; d_call: NA; v_call: TRBV19; cdr3_aa: CASSIDQVKGNQPQHF; cdr3_nt: TGTGCCAGTAGTATAGATCAGGTAAAGGGCAATCAGCCCCAGCATTTT
clone_size: NA; j_call: TRBJ1-5; d_call: NA; v_call: TRBV7-9; cdr3_aa: CASGPAGIGTQHF; cdr3_nt: TGTGCCAGCGGACCCGCTGGGATTGGGACCCAGCATTTT
clone_size: NA; j_call: TRBJ1-2; d_call: TRBD1; v_call: TRBV13; cdr3_aa: CASSLGLGTGTRYYGYTF; cdr3_nt: TGTGCCAGCAGCTTAGGCCTTGGGACAGGCACACGGTACTATGGCTACACCTTC
clone_size: NA; j_call: TRBJ2-1; d_call: NA; v_call: TRBV6-5; cdr3_aa: CASSRTVYSYNEQFF; cdr3_nt: TGTGCCAGCAGTAGGACGGTCTACTCCTACAATGAGCAGTTCTTC
clone_size: NA; j_call: TRBJ2-3; d_call: TRBD1; v_call: TRBV9; cdr3_aa: CASSVQGEHTQYF; cdr3_nt: TGTGCCAGCAGCGTACAGGGGGAGCATACGCAGTATTTT
clone_size: once; j_call: TRBJ2-3; d_call: TRBD2; v_call: TRBV7-6; cdr3_aa: CASRPLAVSTDTQYF; cdr3_nt: TGTGCCAGCAGGCCTCTAGCGGTGAGCACAGATACGCAGTATTTT
clone_size: NA; j_call: TRBJ1-4; d_call: NA; v_call: TRBV27; cdr3_aa: CASSTAGTWDEKLFF; cdr3_nt: TGTGCCAGCAGTACCGCCGGGACGTGGGATGAAAAACTGTTTTTT
clone_size: NA; j_call: TRBJ1-1; d_call: TRBD1; v_call: TRBV29-1; cdr3_aa: CSVEEIDREKPEAFF; cdr3_nt: TGCAGCGTTGAAGAAATCGACAGGGAAAAACCTGAAGCTTTCTTT
clone_size: NA; j_call: TRBJ2-7; d_call: NA; v_call: TRBV6-5; cdr3_aa: CASSYRGERYEQYF; cdr3_nt: TGTGCCAGCAGTTACAGAGGGGAGCGCTACGAGCAGTACTTC
clone_size: NA; j_call: TRBJ2-3; d_call: NA; v_call: TRBV9; cdr3_aa: CASSVSGWHGTDTQYF; cdr3_nt: TGTGCCAGCAGCGTTTCAGGGTGGCACGGCACAGATACGCAGTATTTT
clone_size: NA; j_call: TRBJ1-1; d_call: NA; v_call: TRBV7-2; cdr3_aa: CASSLTRRGMNTEAFF; cdr3_nt: TGTGCCAGCAGCTTAACCCGAAGGGGTATGAACACTGAAGCTTTCTTT
clone_size: NA; j_call: TRBJ2-3; d_call: TRBD2; v_call: TRBV29-1; cdr3_aa: CSVEDRRTSGTSTDTQYF; cdr3_nt: TGCAGCGTTGAAGATCGGAGGACTAGCGGGACTAGCACAGATACGCAGTATTTT
clone_size: NA; j_call: TRBJ1-3; d_call: NA; v_call: TRBV19; cdr3_aa: CASSITGYSGNTIYF; cdr3_nt: TGTGCCAGTAGTATTACGGGTTACTCTGGAAACACCATATATTTT
clone_size: NA; j_call: TRBJ2-1; d_call: TRBD1; v_call: TRBV27; cdr3_aa: CASSSTGKRDEQFF; cdr3_nt: TGTGCCAGCAGTTCGACAGGGAAAAGGGATGAGCAGTTCTTC
clone_size: NA; j_call: TRBJ2-5; d_call: TRBD2; v_call: TRBV7-2; cdr3_aa: CASSFRVGTSGQETQYF; cdr3_nt: TGTGCCAGCAGCTTTAGGGTGGGGACTAGCGGGCAGGAGACCCAGTACTTC
clone_size: NA; j_call: TRBJ1-1; d_call: TRBD1; v_call: TRBV27; cdr3_aa: CASSFNYNEPRDRGSGAEAFF; cdr3_nt: TGTGCCAGCAGTTTTAATTATAATGAGCCCCGGGACAGGGGTTCAGGCGCTGAAGCTTTCTTT
clone_size: NA; j_call: TRBJ1-2; d_call: NA; v_call: TRBV6-6; cdr3_aa: CASSYSRDDLYTF; cdr3_nt: TGTGCCAGCAGTTACTCCCGGGACGACCTCTACACCTTC
clone_size: NA; j_call: TRBJ2-7; d_call: TRBD2; v_call: TRBV13; cdr3_aa: CASSFSGRQYEQYF; cdr3_nt: TGTGCCAGCAGCTTTAGCGGGAGACAATACGAGCAGTACTTC
clone_size: NA; j_call: TRBJ1-2; d_call: NA; v_call: TRBV9; cdr3_aa: CASSPYPGPNYGYTF; cdr3_nt: TGTGCCAGCAGCCCCTACCCGGGCCCCAACTATGGCTACACCTTC
clone_size: NA; j_call: TRBJ2-7; d_call: TRBD1; v_call: TRBV11-3; cdr3_aa: CASADSAGTGAYEQYF; cdr3_nt: TGTGCCAGCGCCGATTCGGCCGGGACAGGGGCCTACGAGCAGTACTTC
clone_size: NA; j_call: TRBJ1-1; d_call: TRBD1; v_call: TRBV2; cdr3_aa: CASSDETGLILNTEAFF; cdr3_nt: TGTGCCAGCAGTGATGAGACAGGGTTGATTCTGAACACTGAAGCTTTCTTT
clone_size: few; j_call: TRBJ1-1; d_call: NA; v_call: TRBV28; cdr3_aa: CASSFERYTEAFF; cdr3_nt: TGTGCCAGCAGTTTTGAGCGTTACACTGAAGCTTTCTTT
clone_size: NA; j_call: TRBJ2-5; d_call: NA; v_call: TRBV5-5; cdr3_aa: CASSQPGRLQETQYF; cdr3_nt: TGTGCCAGCAGCCAACCAGGTCGGCTGCAAGAGACCCAGTACTTC
clone_size: NA; j_call: TRBJ2-2; d_call: NA; v_call: TRBV4-1; cdr3_aa: CASSRQGGAGTGELFF; cdr3_nt: TGCGCCAGCAGCCGCCAGGGGGGGGCGGGCACCGGGGAGCTGTTTTTT
clone_size: NA; j_call: TRBJ2-7; d_call: NA; v_call: TRBV25-1; cdr3_aa: CASSELGGEQYF; cdr3_nt: TGTGCCAGCAGTGAACTCGGGGGCGAGCAGTACTTC
clone_size: NA; j_call: TRBJ1-5; d_call: NA; v_call: TRBV28; cdr3_aa: CASSSGQSWPGNQPQHF; cdr3_nt: TGTGCCAGCAGTTCAGGACAAAGCTGGCCGGGGAATCAGCCCCAGCATTTT
clone_size: NA; j_call: TRBJ1-1; d_call: TRBD1; v_call: TRBV7-9; cdr3_aa: CASSPTGGNTEAFF; cdr3_nt: TGTGCCAGCAGCCCCACAGGGGGTAATACTGAAGCTTTCTTT
clone_size: NA; j_call: TRBJ2-1; d_call: NA; v_call: TRBV7-2; cdr3_aa: CASSGTSSYNEQFF; cdr3_nt: TGTGCCAGCAGCGGGACGAGCTCCTACAATGAGCAGTTCTTC
clone_size: NA; j_call: TRBJ2-7; d_call: NA; v_call: TRBV5-4; cdr3_aa: CASSFWTKGAYEQYF; cdr3_nt: TGTGCCAGCAGCTTTTGGACAAAAGGGGCCTACGAGCAGTACTTC
clone_size: NA; j_call: TRBJ1-5; d_call: TRBD1; v_call: TRBV7-9; cdr3_aa: CASSEDRGQPQHF; cdr3_nt: TGTGCCAGCAGCGAAGACAGGGGCCAGCCCCAGCATTTT
clone_size: NA; j_call: TRBJ2-7; d_call: TRBD2; v_call: TRBV27; cdr3_aa: CASSLVLAGGPSYF; cdr3_nt: TGTGCCAGCAGTTTAGTCCTAGCGGGAGGGCCGTCGTACTTC
clone_size: NA; j_call: TRBJ2-1; d_call: TRBD2; v_call: TRBV19; cdr3_aa: CASSIFGLAGVLNEQFF; cdr3_nt: TGTGCCAGTAGTATATTTGGGCTAGCGGGAGTATTGAATGAGCAGTTCTTC
clone_size: few; j_call: TRBJ1-5; d_call: NA; v_call: TRBV4-1; cdr3_aa: CASSQESRVDQPQHF; cdr3_nt: TGCGCCAGCAGCCAAGAATCCAGGGTAGATCAGCCCCAGCATTTT
clone_size: NA; j_call: TRBJ2-3; d_call: NA; v_call: TRBV4-3; cdr3_aa: CASSDYREGPDTQYF; cdr3_nt: TGCGCCAGCAGCGATTACAGGGAAGGTCCAGATACGCAGTATTTT
clone_size: NA; j_call: TRBJ2-3; d_call: NA; v_call: TRBV19; cdr3_aa: CASSIWGRDTQYF; cdr3_nt: TGTGCCAGTAGTATATGGGGAAGGGATACGCAGTATTTT
clone_size: NA; j_call: TRBJ1-1; d_call: NA; v_call: TRBV19; cdr3_aa: CASSATYNTEAFF; cdr3_nt: TGTGCCAGTAGTGCCACGTACAACACTGAAGCTTTCTTT
clone_size: NA; j_call: TRBJ1-1; d_call: NA; v_call: TRBV25-1; cdr3_aa: CASRREGPLNTEAFF; cdr3_nt: TGTGCCAGCAGGAGGGAGGGGCCGCTGAACACTGAAGCTTTCTTT
clone_size: once; j_call: TRBJ2-7; d_call: TRBD2; v_call: TRBV9; cdr3_aa: CASSLGTSGVYEQYF; cdr3_nt: TGTGCCAGCAGCCTCGGGACTAGCGGGGTCTACGAGCAGTACTTC
clone_size: NA; j_call: TRBJ2-7; d_call: NA; v_call: TRBV6-6; cdr3_aa: CASSYSEGQSEQYF; cdr3_nt: TGTGCCAGCAGTTACTCGGAAGGACAGAGTGAGCAGTACTTC
clone_size: NA; j_call: TRBJ1-5; d_call: TRBD1; v_call: TRBV7-2; cdr3_aa: CASSLDDRGTQPQHF; cdr3_nt: TGTGCCAGCAGCTTAGACGACAGGGGAACTCAGCCCCAGCATTTT
clone_size: once; j_call: TRBJ1-6; d_call: NA; v_call: TRBV7-9; cdr3_aa: CASSLRNVGPSDSTPLHF; cdr3_nt: TGTGCCAGCAGCCTCCGCAATGTGGGCCCAAGCGATTCGACACCCCTCCACTTT
clone_size: NA; j_call: TRBJ2-3; d_call: TRBD1; v_call: TRBV9; cdr3_aa: CASSPTGGHTYTQYF; cdr3_nt: TGTGCCAGCAGCCCGACAGGGGGGCATACTTATACGCAGTATTTT
clone_size: NA; j_call: TRBJ2-7; d_call: NA; v_call: TRBV2; cdr3_aa: CAILRSSYEQYF; cdr3_nt: TGTGCCATCCTTAGGAGCTCCTACGAGCAGTACTTC
clone_size: NA; j_call: TRBJ1-2; d_call: NA; v_call: TRBV7-9; cdr3_aa: CASSLAGYYGYTF; cdr3_nt: TGTGCCAGCAGCTTAGCCGGCTACTATGGCTACACCTTC